A selection of T cell receptor beta chains follows, all from one sample in a study of vaccination and CD4 T cells after COVID-19. TCRdb independently ran MiXCR on the PCR reads; one entry per CDR3 protein. The repertoire includes approximately 20,000 distinct CDR3 sequences, about 38% of them detected once, and 27% sits in the top ten. Their specific antigens are unknown. The material sequenced was CD4+ T cells from blood, cultured in vitro, taken before SARS-CoV-2 vaccination. The source of these receptors is a human donor who received a COVID-19 vaccine. CDR3s include the opening cysteine and the closing phenylalanine or tryptophan. D genes are given only for firm matches. Only some rows state a clone size, as once, few, many or a class for expanded clones.

CDR3 length	clone size	V gene	J gene	D gene	CDR3 protein	CDR3 DNA
14	-	TRBV30	TRBJ1-1	-	CAWSPGRKNTEAFF	TGTGCCTGGAGTCCGGGACGGAAGAACACTGAAGCTTTCTTT
16	few	TRBV27	TRBJ2-7	-	CASSLSLPTDSYEQYF	TGTGCCAGCAGTTTATCCCTCCCTACCGACTCGTACGAGCAGTACTTC
13	-	TRBV7-9	TRBJ2-5	-	CASSFPQGLTQYF	TGTGCCAGCAGCTTTCCCCAGGGCCTGACCCAGTACTTC
15	few	TRBV7-8	TRBJ1-2	TRBD1	CASSLAPDRGKGYTF	TGTGCCAGCAGCTTAGCGCCGGACAGGGGAAAGGGCTACACCTTC
14	-	TRBV2	TRBJ1-1	-	CASRTPRGTAEAFF	TGTGCCAGCAGGACCCCCAGGGGCACGGCTGAAGCTTTCTTT
12	once	TRBV12-3/TRBV12-4	TRBJ2-3	-	CASSFRPDTQYF	TGTGCCAGCAGTTTTCGCCCAGATACGCAGTATTTT
14	-	TRBV12-3/TRBV12-4	TRBJ2-5	-	CASSLAGGRETQYF	TGTGCCAGCAGTTTAGCGGGGGGGCGCGAGACCCAGTACTTC
14	few	TRBV6-5	TRBJ2-2	-	CASSYRRYRGELFF	TGTGCCAGCAGTTACAGACGCTATAGGGGGGAGCTGTTTTTT
15	large	TRBV11-3	TRBJ2-1	-	CASSRGRSSYNEQFF	TGTGCCAGCAGTAGAGGACGGAGCTCCTACAATGAGCAGTTCTTC
15	few	TRBV12-3/TRBV12-4	TRBJ1-1	TRBD1	CASSPSGTGYTEAFF	TGTGCCAGCAGTCCTTCCGGGACAGGATATACTGAAGCTTTCTTT
16	few	TRBV15	TRBJ2-3	TRBD2	CATSPRLATSTDTQYF	TGTGCCACCAGCCCAAGACTAGCCACTAGCACAGATACGCAGTATTTT
16	few	TRBV21-1	TRBJ2-7	-	CASSNRRLADSYEQYF	TGTGCCAGCAGCAATCGGCGGCTAGCGGATTCCTACGAGCAGTACTTC
17	-	TRBV9	TRBJ1-2	TRBD1	CASSVRPRDSPKDGYTF	TGTGCCAGCAGCGTAAGGCCCCGGGACAGCCCTAAGGATGGCTACACCTTC
11	-	TRBV7-9	TRBJ2-1	TRBD1	CASSGTGGQFF	TGTGCCAGCAGCGGGACAGGAGGTCAGTTCTTC
16	-	TRBV7-8	TRBJ2-5	-	CASSLRHRGVLETQYF	TGTGCCAGCAGCTTACGTCATAGAGGGGTCCTAGAGACCCAGTACTTC
14	-	TRBV7-9	TRBJ2-5	-	CASSRTAGGETQYF	TGTGCCAGCAGCCGGACAGCCGGAGGGGAGACCCAGTACTTC
14	few	TRBV7-9	TRBJ1-5	-	CASSLGGQGQPQHF	TGTGCCAGCAGCTTAGGCGGCCAGGGGCAGCCCCAGCATTTT
10	-	TRBV21-1	TRBJ1-1	-	CASKTDEAFF	TGTGCCAGCAAGACAGACGAAGCTTTCTTT
16	-	TRBV9	TRBJ1-2	-	CASSASPQGFGYGYTF	TGTGCCAGCAGCGCCAGTCCCCAGGGTTTCGGCTATGGCTACACCTTC
13	few	TRBV7-6	TRBJ1-1	-	CASRLRWGTEAFF	TGTGCCAGCAGGCTCCGATGGGGCACTGAAGCTTTCTTT
12	-	TRBV20-1	TRBJ1-2	-	CSAPARPYGYTF	TGCAGTGCTCCCGCCAGGCCCTATGGCTACACCTTC
15	few	TRBV7-9	TRBJ1-5	-	CASSRAGASNQPQHF	TGTGCCAGCAGCCGAGCAGGGGCGAGCAATCAGCCCCAGCATTTT
20	once	TRBV12-3/TRBV12-4	TRBJ2-7	TRBD2	CASSFYGRLAGGRRRYEQYF	TGTGCCAGCAGTTTTTATGGGAGACTAGCGGGGGGCCGAAGGAGATACGAGCAGTACTTC
15	-	TRBV7-9	TRBJ1-2	-	CASSFSRGSNYGYTF	TGTGCCAGCAGCTTTTCAAGGGGGTCCAACTATGGCTACACCTTC
14	-	TRBV9	TRBJ2-2	-	CASSVDRPTGELFF	TGTGCCAGCAGCGTAGACAGGCCGACCGGGGAGCTGTTTTTT
13	few	TRBV11-3	TRBJ2-1	-	CASSLGPNDEQFF	TGTGCCAGCAGCTTAGGCCCGAACGATGAGCAGTTCTTC
16	-	TRBV7-9	TRBJ2-7	-	CASTSRRSRILYEQYF	TGTGCCAGCACCTCAAGGCGGTCGAGGATCCTCTACGAGCAGTACTTC
15	-	TRBV25-1	TRBJ1-1	TRBD1	CASSAPGQLNTEAFF	TGTGCCAGCAGTGCACCGGGACAGTTGAACACTGAAGCTTTCTTT
13	-	TRBV27	TRBJ2-1	TRBD1	CASSGQGAFEQFF	TGTGCCAGCAGTGGACAGGGGGCGTTCGAGCAGTTCTTC
12	few	TRBV15	TRBJ1-2	-	CATSVDNYGYTF	TGTGCCACGTCGGTGGACAACTATGGCTACACCTTC
15	-	TRBV6-5	TRBJ1-6	-	CASSYRQGKNSPLHF	TGTGCCAGCAGTTATCGTCAAGGGAAGAATTCACCCCTCCACTTT
14	-	TRBV12-3/TRBV12-4	TRBJ2-2	TRBD1	CASSSTGSTGELFF	TGTGCCAGCAGCTCGACAGGGAGCACCGGGGAGCTGTTTTTT
12	-	TRBV4-2	TRBJ1-5	-	CASSLGDQPQHF	TGTGCCAGCAGCTTGGGGGATCAGCCCCAGCATTTT
17	-	TRBV12-3/TRBV12-4	TRBJ2-3	TRBD2	CASSLASRGGVEDTQYF	TGTGCCAGCAGTTTAGCCTCCCGCGGGGGAGTCGAAGATACGCAGTATTTT
13	-	TRBV19	TRBJ1-1	-	CASSIGGNTEAFF	TGTGCCAGTAGTATAGGGGGAAACACTGAAGCTTTCTTT
13	-	TRBV20-1	TRBJ2-1	-	CSVRLNRYNEQFF	TGCAGTGTACGCCTTAACCGTTACAATGAGCAGTTCTTC
11	-	TRBV20-1	TRBJ1-2	-	CSVPGHYGYTF	TGCAGTGTCCCAGGGCACTATGGCTACACCTTC
13	-	TRBV7-7	TRBJ2-1	-	CASSLSRYNEQFF	TGTGCCAGCAGCTTAAGTCGATACAATGAGCAGTTCTTC
13	few	TRBV7-9	TRBJ1-2	-	CASSLEANYGYTF	TGTGCCAGCAGCTTAGAGGCTAACTATGGCTACACCTTC
13	once	TRBV19	TRBJ2-5	-	CASSVAGQETQYF	TGTGCCAGTAGTGTGGCAGGCCAAGAGACCCAGTACTTC
13	few	TRBV24-1	TRBJ2-2	-	CASQTGSSGELFF	TGTGCCAGCCAAACAGGGTCGTCCGGGGAGCTGTTTTTT
13	-	TRBV5-6	TRBJ1-3	-	CASSRSSGNTIYF	TGTGCCAGCAGCCGGAGCTCTGGAAACACCATATATTTT
15	few	TRBV19	TRBJ1-1	-	CASSFTGTLNTEAFF	TGTGCCAGTAGTTTCACCGGGACACTGAACACTGAAGCTTTCTTT
15	-	TRBV6-1	TRBJ1-5	TRBD1	CASSLGQGPNQPQHF	TGTGCCAGCAGTCTCGGACAGGGGCCCAATCAGCCCCAGCATTTT
15	-	TRBV12-3/TRBV12-4	TRBJ2-1	-	CASSYGSASYNEQFF	TGTGCCAGCAGTTACGGAAGTGCCTCCTACAATGAGCAGTTCTTC
13	-	TRBV4-1	TRBJ2-7	-	CASSRTDSYEQYF	TGCGCCAGCAGCCGGACGGACTCCTACGAGCAGTACTTC
16	-	TRBV25-1	TRBJ1-2	-	CASSVTGGAGPSSYTF	TGTGCCAGCAGTGTAACGGGGGGCGCGGGTCCCTCCAGCTACACCTTC
15	-	TRBV7-9	TRBJ1-2	-	CASSRPTGSGYGYTF	TGTGCCAGCAGCCGACCGACAGGATCGGGCTATGGCTACACCTTC
15	few	TRBV14	TRBJ2-7	-	CASSDGQLRSHEQYF	TGTGCCAGCAGCGACGGACAGTTGAGGTCCCACGAGCAGTACTTC
13	few	TRBV9	TRBJ1-1	-	CASSVQANTEAFF	TGTGCCAGCAGCGTACAGGCTAACACTGAAGCTTTCTTT
15	-	TRBV20-1	TRBJ2-3	-	CSASVSVGRTDTQYF	TGCAGTGCTAGTGTTAGTGTTGGGAGGACAGATACGCAGTATTTT
17	-	TRBV6-5	TRBJ2-5	TRBD2	CASSYSYQRGRLETQYF	TGTGCCAGCAGTTACTCGTACCAGCGGGGGAGGTTGGAGACCCAGTACTTC
15	-	TRBV12-5	TRBJ2-2	-	CASGLESWGAGELFF	TGTGCTAGTGGTTTGGAGTCTTGGGGCGCCGGGGAGCTGTTTTTT
18	few	TRBV21-1	TRBJ2-5	-	CASSKEEGSGGGQETQYF	TGTGCCAGCAGCAAAGAGGAGGGTAGCGGGGGGGGACAAGAGACCCAGTACTTC
16	-	TRBV7-2	TRBJ2-1	TRBD2	CASSLMSGGVPNEQFF	TGTGCCAGCAGCTTAATGAGCGGGGGGGTTCCCAATGAGCAGTTCTTC
13	-	TRBV5-6	TRBJ1-6	-	CASSLAGDSPLHF	TGTGCCAGCAGCTTGGCAGGGGATTCACCCCTCCACTTT